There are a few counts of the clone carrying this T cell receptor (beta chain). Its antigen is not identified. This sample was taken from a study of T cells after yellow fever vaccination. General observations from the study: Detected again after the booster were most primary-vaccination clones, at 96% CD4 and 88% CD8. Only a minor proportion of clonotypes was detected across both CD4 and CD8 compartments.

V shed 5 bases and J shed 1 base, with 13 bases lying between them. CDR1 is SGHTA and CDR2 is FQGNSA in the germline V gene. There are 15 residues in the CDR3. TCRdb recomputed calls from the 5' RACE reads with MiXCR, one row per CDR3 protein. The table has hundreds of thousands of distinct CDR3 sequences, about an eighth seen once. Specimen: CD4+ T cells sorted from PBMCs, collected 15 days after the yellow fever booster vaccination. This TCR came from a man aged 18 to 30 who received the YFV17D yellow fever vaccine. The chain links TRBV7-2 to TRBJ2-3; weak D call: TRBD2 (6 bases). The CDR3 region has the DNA TGTGCCAGCAGCCCCCGACCGGGGGGCACAGATACGCAGTATTTT. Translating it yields CASSPRPGGTDTQYF.